This TCR beta chain originates from a study of cytomegalovirus exposure and HLA in healthy donors. With respect to this clone: Antigen unknown.

It was with 60 Vbeta and 13 Jbeta primers that the PCR ran. The repertoire was sequenced with immunoSEQ multiplex PCR; TCRdb's copy has only in-frame clones and lacks some. Of more than 110,000 clones listed, 70% are singletons. V gave up 1 base and J gave up 4 bases, with 8 bases separating them. Germline V CDR1 and CDR2: SSHAT, FNYEAQ (reference sequence). This CDR3 has 14 amino acids. Study-level results: According to an earlier analysis, most TCR beta V segments yielded productive rearrangements about 87% or about 30% of the time. There were some V segments, including TRBV6-2 and TRBV6-3, excluded as indistinguishable.

The sequencing input was PBMCs. The rearrangement joins TRBV7-7 to TRBJ2-1; the D gene is possibly TRBD2 (6 bases). This receptor was obtained from a woman in her sixties or seventies in good health and CMV-seropositive. CDR3 DNA: TGTGCCAGCAGCTTAGGGGGGGATTACAATGAGCAGTTCTTC. Translation gives CASSLGGDYNEQFF. Variable domain in full (rest from reference TRBV7-7 and TRBJ2-1): GAGVSQSPRYKVTKRGQDVTLRCDPISSHATLYWYQQALGQGPEFLTYFNYEAQPDKSGLPSDRFSAERPEGSISTLTIQRTEQRDSAMYRCASSLGGDYNEQFFGPGTRLTVL.